The TCR beta chain described here comes from a study of CXCR3-negative and CXCR3-positive naive CD8 T cells. General observations from the study: CD5 surface expression was similar among naive subsets, and TCR strength was estimated by inference from TRB CDR3 properties. Higher TRB CDR3 hydrophobicity marked CXCR3-positive naive cells relative to CXCR3-negative naive cells.

CD45RO-CCR7+CD27+CD95- was the phenotype of naive CD8+ T cells. As for this clonotype: Its target is unknown.

The authors prepared UMI-labeled TRB cDNA libraries by 5' RACE. TCRdb re-called the 5' RACE reads; every CDR3 protein appears as one record, without DNA. The sample table includes 7,000 to 8,000 distinct CDR3 sequences. The CDR3 runs 13 residues. The germline gives CDR1 SQVTM, CDR2 ANQGSEA. V gene TRBV29-1 combines with J gene TRBJ2-7. The receptor comes from a human donor in good health. Some clones in this sample may be carry-over from other donors' samples. Specimen: naive CXCR3- CD8+ T cells from blood. This sample's subset: CD45RO-CCR7+CD27+CD95- naive CD8+ T cells lacking CXCR3 (TNR3-). This chain's CDR3 is CSVSSGSGYEQYF.